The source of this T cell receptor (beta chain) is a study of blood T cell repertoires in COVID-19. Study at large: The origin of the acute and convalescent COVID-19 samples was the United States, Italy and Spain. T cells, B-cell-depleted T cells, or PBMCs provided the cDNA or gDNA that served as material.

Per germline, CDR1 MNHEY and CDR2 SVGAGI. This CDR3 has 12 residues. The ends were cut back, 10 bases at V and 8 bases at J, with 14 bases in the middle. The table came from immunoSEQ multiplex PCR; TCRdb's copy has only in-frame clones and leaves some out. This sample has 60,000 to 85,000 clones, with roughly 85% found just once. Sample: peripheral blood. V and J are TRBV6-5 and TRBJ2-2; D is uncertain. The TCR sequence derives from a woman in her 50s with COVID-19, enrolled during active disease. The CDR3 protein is CANLLVSGELFF. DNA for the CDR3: TGTGCCAACCTACTTGTATCGGGGGAGCTGTTTTTT.